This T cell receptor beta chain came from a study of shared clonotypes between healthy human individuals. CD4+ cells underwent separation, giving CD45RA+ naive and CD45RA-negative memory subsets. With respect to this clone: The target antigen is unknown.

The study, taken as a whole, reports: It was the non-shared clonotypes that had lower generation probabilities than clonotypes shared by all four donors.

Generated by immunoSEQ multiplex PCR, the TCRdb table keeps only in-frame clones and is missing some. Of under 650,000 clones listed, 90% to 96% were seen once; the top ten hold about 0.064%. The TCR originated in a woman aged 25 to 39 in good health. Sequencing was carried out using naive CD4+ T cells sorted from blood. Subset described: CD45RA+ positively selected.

CDR3 sequence (DNA): TGTGCCAGCAGCCCTAGCAACAGCTTTGGCGGCTACACCTTC. Translated: CASSPSNSFGGYTF. The chain combines TRBV11-1 with TRBJ1-2; the D is unclear. The V and J ends lost 5 bases and 8 bases respectively, with 18 bases between them. There are 14 residues in the CDR3. Germline V CDR1 and CDR2: SGHAT, FQDESV (reference sequence).